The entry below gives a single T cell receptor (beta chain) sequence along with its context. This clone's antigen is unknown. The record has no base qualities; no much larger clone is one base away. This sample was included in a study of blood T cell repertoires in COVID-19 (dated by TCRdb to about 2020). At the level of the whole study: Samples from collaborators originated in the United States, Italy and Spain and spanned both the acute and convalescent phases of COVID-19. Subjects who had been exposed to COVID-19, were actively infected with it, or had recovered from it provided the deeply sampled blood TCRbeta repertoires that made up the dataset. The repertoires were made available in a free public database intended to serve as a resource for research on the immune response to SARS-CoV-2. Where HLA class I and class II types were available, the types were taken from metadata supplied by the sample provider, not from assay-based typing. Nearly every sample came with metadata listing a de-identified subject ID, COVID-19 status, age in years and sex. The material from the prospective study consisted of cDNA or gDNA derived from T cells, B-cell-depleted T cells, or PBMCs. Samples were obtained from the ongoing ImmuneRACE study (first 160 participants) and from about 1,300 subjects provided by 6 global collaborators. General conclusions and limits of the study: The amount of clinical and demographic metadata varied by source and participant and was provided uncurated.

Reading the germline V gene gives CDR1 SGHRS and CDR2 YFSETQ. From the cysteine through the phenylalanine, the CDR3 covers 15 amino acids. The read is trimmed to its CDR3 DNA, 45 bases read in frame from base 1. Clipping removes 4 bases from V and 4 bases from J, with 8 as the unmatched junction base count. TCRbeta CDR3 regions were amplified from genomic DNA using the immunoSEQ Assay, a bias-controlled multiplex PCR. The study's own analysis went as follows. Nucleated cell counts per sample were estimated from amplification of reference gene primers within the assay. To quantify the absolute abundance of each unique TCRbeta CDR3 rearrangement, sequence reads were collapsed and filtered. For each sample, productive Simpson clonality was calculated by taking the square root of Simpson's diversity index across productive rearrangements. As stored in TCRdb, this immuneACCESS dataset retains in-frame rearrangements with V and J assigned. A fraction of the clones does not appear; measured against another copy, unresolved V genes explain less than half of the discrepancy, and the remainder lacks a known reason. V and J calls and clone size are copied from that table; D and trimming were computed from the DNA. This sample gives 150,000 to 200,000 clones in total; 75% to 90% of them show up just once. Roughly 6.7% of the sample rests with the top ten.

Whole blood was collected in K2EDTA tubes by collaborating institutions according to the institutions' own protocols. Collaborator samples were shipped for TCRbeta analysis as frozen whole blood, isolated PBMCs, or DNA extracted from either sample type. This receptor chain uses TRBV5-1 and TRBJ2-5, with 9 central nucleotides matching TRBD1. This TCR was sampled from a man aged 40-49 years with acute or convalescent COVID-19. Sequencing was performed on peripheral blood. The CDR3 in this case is CASSVDRTGAETQYF. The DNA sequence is TGCGCCAGCAGCGTAGATAGGACAGGGGCAGAGACCCAGTACTTC.